The 23 T cell receptor beta chains below all came from one sample that was sequenced in a study of T cell clonotyping in hematopoietic cell transplantation. Measured with immunoSEQ multiplex PCR; TCRdb has only the in-frame clones, and not every one. The table has 35,000 to 50,000 clones, roughly 85% seen once; the top ten hold roughly 3.1%. Noted time point: recipient sample about 28 days before transplant, after cytoreduction. Material: peripheral blood mononuclear cells, obtained before stem cell transplant. These receptors came from a man in his 60s with acute myeloid leukemia. Some clones in this sample may be carry-over from other donors' samples.

The genes are TRBV6-6 and TRBJ2-7, with D perhaps matching TRBD2 (6 bases). The CDR3 covers 13 residues. Trimming took 11 bases from V and 6 from J, leaving 20 bases between them. Per germline, CDR1 MNHNY and CDR2 SVGAGI (reference sequence). CDR3 bases: TGTGCCCCTAAGGCGGTCCGGCGGGGCGAGCAGTACTTC. Translation: CAPKAVRRGEQYF.

The chain has TRBV5-8 and TRBJ1-2; D is unresolved. Deletions cut 1 base from V and 4 bases from J, with 8 bases between. CDR3 size: 13 residues. Germline V gene sequence: CDR1 SGHTS, CDR2 YDEGEE. This CDR3 reads CASSLSQFYGYTF. The DNA for the CDR3 is TGTGCCAGCAGCTTGTCACAGTTCTATGGCTACACCTTC.

The chain couples TRBV6-4 to TRBJ1-1; tentative D call: TRBD1 (5 bases). Trimming removed 5 bases from V and 5 bases from J, with 30 bases in between. This CDR3 is built from 19 residues. Germline values: CDR1 MRHNA, CDR2 SNTAGT. The CDR3 here is CASSPPVWGVTPRGTEAFF. CDR3 coding DNA: TGTGCCAGCAGTCCCCCAGTGTGGGGGGTGACCCCTAGGGGAACTGAAGCTTTCTTT.

This clone showed up just once. This chain connects TRBV7-2 to TRBJ1-5, with 9 positions matching TRBD1. Per the germline V gene, CDR1 is SGHTA and CDR2 is FQGNSA. Unmatched junction bases numbered 6, after V lost 5 bases and J lost 7 bases. The CDR3 has 14 residues. The CDR3 coding sequence is TGTGCCAGCAGCCAAGGGGGACAGGGACAGCCCCAGCATTTT. It encodes CASSQGGQGQPQHF.

This clone was observed a single time. This chain connects TRBV29-1 to TRBJ2-7; weak D call: TRBD1 (6 bases). Germline assignment: CDR1 SQVTM and CDR2 ANQGSEA. V lost 6 bases, J lost 3 bases, and 12 bases lay in between. CDR3 length: 12 residues. The CDR3: CSVWDTNYEQYF. CDR3 DNA sequence: TGCAGCGTGTGGGACACCAACTACGAGCAGTACTTC.

The genes are TRBV30 and TRBJ2-3; D not resolved. Germline V gives CDR1 GTSNPN, CDR2 SVGIG (reference sequence). V was clipped by 2 bases and J by 7 bases, with 10 bases between them. The CDR3 spans 12 residues. The CDR3 sequence: CAWSPRPNTQYF. DNA of the CDR3: TGTGCCTGGAGTCCTCGTCCAAATACGCAGTATTTT.

The chain recombines TRBV30 with TRBJ1-1; D is perhaps TRBD1 (5 bases). Between the trimmed V and J ends, which lost 7 bases and 4 bases, there was a span of 13 bases. This CDR3 is 12 amino acids long. The germline V gene encodes CDR1 GTSNPN and CDR2 SVGIG (reference sequence). CDR3 DNA sequence: TGTGCCTCAAAGCGGGGACCCACTGAAGCTTTCTTT. It codes for CASKRGPTEAFF.

This clone was observed a handful of times. The chain joins TRBV7-9 to TRBJ1-6, with 7 nucleotides matching TRBD1. The germline CDR1 and CDR2 sequences are SEHNR and FQNEAQ (reference sequence). The junction had 2 bases not matched to a gene; V was cut back by 1 base and J by 11 bases. There are 13 residues in the CDR3. The CDR3: CASSLGGQPPLHF. The CDR3 nucleotides are TGTGCCAGCAGCTTAGGGGGACAGCCACCCCTCCACTTT.

The rearrangement joins TRBV5-1 to TRBJ1-4; TRBD1 might be the D (6 bases). V lost 5 bases and J 1 base, leaving 12 bases between the germline ends. The germline V gene encodes CDR1 SGHRS and CDR2 YFSETQ. The CDR3 is 15 amino acids. For the CDR3, the DNA is TGCGCCAGCAGAGGAGGGGGAGGAACTAATGAAAAACTGTTTTTT. This codes for CASRGGGGTNEKLFF. The whole variable domain, remainder taken from reference TRBV5-1 and TRBJ1-4, is KAGVTQTPRYLIKTRGQQVTLSCSPISGHRSVSWYQQTPGQGLQFLFEYFSETQRNKGNFPGRFSGRQFSNSRSEMNVSTLELGDSALYLCASRGGGGTNEKLFFGSGTQLSVL.

The CDR3 loop is CASSYGTGGIGTEAFF. The DNA for the CDR3 is TGTGCCAGCAGCTACGGGACAGGGGGTATTGGGACTGAAGCTTTCTTT. J is TRBJ1-1 and V is TRBV5-6, with 11 nucleotides matching TRBD1. Germline CDR1 SGHDT, CDR2 YYEEEE. The CDR3 covers 16 residues. V lost 3 bases, J lost 5 bases, and 9 bases stayed unmatched.

This chain links TRBV12-5 with TRBJ1-6; D might be TRBD1 (6 bases). The germline CDR1 and CDR2 sequences are LGHNT and FRNRAP. Trimming removed 1 base at V and 9 bases at J, with 13 bases between. The CDR3 spans 15 residues. The CDR3 DNA follows: TGTGCTAGTGGTTTGGAGAGACAGGTACTTTCACCCCTCCACTTT. This gives the protein CASGLERQVLSPLHF.

This chain connects TRBV21-1 to TRBJ1-5; TRBD1 reflects the table's D call only, with no check against the DNA. TRBV21-1 is a recognized pseudogene. The CDR3 spans 17 residues. Here the CDR3 DNA reads TGTGCCAGCAGCAATAGACAGACGCCCGAAGGCGATCAGCCCCAGCATTTT. Protein product: CASSNRQTPEGDQPQHF.

This rearrangement joins TRBV28 to TRBJ1-1; D remains unclear. The CDR3 covers 15 residues. The V gene lost 5 bases and the J gene lost 1 base, with 14 bases spanning the gap. From germline, CDR1 is MDHEN and CDR2 SYDVKM. CDR3 amino acids: CASSPAFGGNTEAFF. The CDR3 coding sequence is TGTGCCAGCAGTCCCGCCTTTGGAGGGAACACTGAAGCTTTCTTT.

The chain joins TRBV19 to TRBJ2-2, with 7 bases identical to TRBD2. Germline-derived CDR1 and CDR2 are LNHDA and SQIVND (reference sequence). V was pared by 3 bases and J by 3 bases, with 7 bases of the junction left unmatched. This CDR3 has 16 amino acids. The CDR3: CASSIPLATYTGELFF. In DNA, the CDR3 is TGTGCCAGTAGTATTCCACTAGCGACCTACACCGGGGAGCTGTTTTTT.

The chain employs TRBV7-2 and TRBJ1-1; 7 nucleotides agree with TRBD1. CDR1 and CDR2 (germline): SGHTA, FQGNSA. V shed 1 base, J shed 11 bases, and the junction held 7 bases outside the gene matches. The CDR3 spans 13 residues. The CDR3 here is CASSLEGQGVAFF. CDR3 nucleotide sequence: TGTGCCAGCAGCTTAGAAGGGCAGGGGGTCGCTTTCTTT.

The chain carries TRBV28 and TRBJ1-1, with D unresolved. Deletions cut 2 bases from V and 1 base from J, with 8 bases between. Germline CDR1 MDHEN, CDR2 SYDVKM. The CDR3 runs to 14 residues. CDR3: CASSLERENTEAFF. In nucleotides, the CDR3 is TGTGCCAGCAGTTTAGAAAGGGAGAACACTGAAGCTTTCTTT.

The chain has TRBV19 and TRBJ2-3, with 10 bases matching TRBD1. Trimming at V came to 5 bases and at J to 3 bases, leaving 11 bases not matched to a gene. Germline CDR1 is LNHDA and CDR2 is SQIVND (reference sequence). This CDR3 spans 17 amino acids. The CDR3 DNA sequence: TGTGCCAGTAGTGACTGGAACCCGGGACAGGGGACAGATACGCAGTATTTT. Translation: CASSDWNPGQGTDTQYF.

This chain joins TRBV14 and TRBJ1-1, with D possibly TRBD1 on 5 matching bases. V shed 4 bases and J shed 1 base, with 19 bases lying between them. CDR1 and CDR2 from the germline V gene are SGHDN and FVKESK. The CDR3 loop spans 17 amino acids. Here the CDR3 reads CASSPLGTGTKNTEAFF. Here the CDR3 DNA reads TGTGCCAGCAGCCCCCTGGGGACCGGGACCAAGAACACTGAAGCTTTCTTT.

CDR3 DNA sequence: TGCAGCGTTGAAGGAGGGGAGGGGGACAATGAGCAGTTCTTC. Translating gives CSVEGGEGDNEQFF. The gene calls are TRBV29-1 and TRBJ2-1; perhaps TRBD2 as D (7 bases). Trimming removed 1 base from V and 5 bases from J, with 12 bases in between. The length of the CDR3 is 14 residues. CDR1 and CDR2 from the germline V gene are SQVTM and ANQGSEA.

The chain is built from TRBV29-1 and TRBJ2-5; D is perhaps TRBD1 (5 bases). Germline CDR1 reads SQVTM; CDR2 reads ANQGSEA. This CDR3 is built from 12 residues. V shed 3 bases and J shed 5 bases, with 10 bases lying between them. CDR3 loop: CSVEDNAETQYF. CDR3 DNA sequence: TGCAGCGTTGAGGACAATGCGGAGACCCAGTACTTC.

V gene TRBV5-1 combines with J gene TRBJ2-3; a weak D match, TRBD1 (6 bases). The V end lost 0 bases, the J end lost 0 bases, and 11 bases lay between the germline ends. In germline, CDR1 is SGHRS, CDR2 YFSETQ. The CDR3 has 16 amino acids. The CDR3 sequence is CASSLDGQSSTDTQYF. As DNA, the CDR3 is TGCGCCAGCAGCTTGGACGGACAGTCTAGCACAGATACGCAGTATTTT.

This rearrangement joins TRBV7-2 to TRBJ1-1; weak D call: TRBD1 (5 bases). The germline V gene encodes CDR1 SGHTA and CDR2 FQGNSA. V lost 4 bases, J lost 8 bases, and 17 bases lay in between. The CDR3 contains 14 residues. CDR3 nucleotide sequence: TGTGCCAGCAGCTCCCGGGGTCAAGGGGCCGAAGCTTTCTTT. Residues: CASSSRGQGAEAFF.

This sequence joins TRBV9 and TRBJ1-6; D is perhaps TRBD1 (5 bases). The CDR3 totals 17 residues. Per germline, CDR1 SGDLS and CDR2 YYNGEE. Trimming stripped 3 bases from V and 0 bases from J, with 13 bases between. The CDR3 coding sequence is TGTGCCAGCAGCGCCTCAGGGAGTAGCTCCTATAATTCACCCCTCCACTTT. Residues: CASSASGSSSYNSPLHF.